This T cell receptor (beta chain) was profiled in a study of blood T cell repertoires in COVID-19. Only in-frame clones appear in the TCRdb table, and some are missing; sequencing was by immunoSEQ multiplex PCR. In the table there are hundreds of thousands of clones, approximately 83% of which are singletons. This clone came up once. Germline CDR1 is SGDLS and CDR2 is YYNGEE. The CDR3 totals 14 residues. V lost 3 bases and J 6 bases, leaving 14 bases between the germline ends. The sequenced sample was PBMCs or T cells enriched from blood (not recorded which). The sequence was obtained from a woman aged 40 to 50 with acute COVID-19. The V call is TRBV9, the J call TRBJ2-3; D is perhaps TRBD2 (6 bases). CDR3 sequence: CASSAQSEGDTQYF. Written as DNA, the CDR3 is TGTGCCAGCAGCGCACAGTCGGAGGGGGATACGCAGTATTTT. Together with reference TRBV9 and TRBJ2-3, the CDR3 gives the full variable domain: DSGVTQTPKHLITATGQRVTLRCSPRSGDLSVYWYQQSLDQGLQFLIQYYNGEERAKGNILERFSAQQFPDLHSELNLSSLELGDSALYFCASSAQSEGDTQYFGPGTRLTVL.